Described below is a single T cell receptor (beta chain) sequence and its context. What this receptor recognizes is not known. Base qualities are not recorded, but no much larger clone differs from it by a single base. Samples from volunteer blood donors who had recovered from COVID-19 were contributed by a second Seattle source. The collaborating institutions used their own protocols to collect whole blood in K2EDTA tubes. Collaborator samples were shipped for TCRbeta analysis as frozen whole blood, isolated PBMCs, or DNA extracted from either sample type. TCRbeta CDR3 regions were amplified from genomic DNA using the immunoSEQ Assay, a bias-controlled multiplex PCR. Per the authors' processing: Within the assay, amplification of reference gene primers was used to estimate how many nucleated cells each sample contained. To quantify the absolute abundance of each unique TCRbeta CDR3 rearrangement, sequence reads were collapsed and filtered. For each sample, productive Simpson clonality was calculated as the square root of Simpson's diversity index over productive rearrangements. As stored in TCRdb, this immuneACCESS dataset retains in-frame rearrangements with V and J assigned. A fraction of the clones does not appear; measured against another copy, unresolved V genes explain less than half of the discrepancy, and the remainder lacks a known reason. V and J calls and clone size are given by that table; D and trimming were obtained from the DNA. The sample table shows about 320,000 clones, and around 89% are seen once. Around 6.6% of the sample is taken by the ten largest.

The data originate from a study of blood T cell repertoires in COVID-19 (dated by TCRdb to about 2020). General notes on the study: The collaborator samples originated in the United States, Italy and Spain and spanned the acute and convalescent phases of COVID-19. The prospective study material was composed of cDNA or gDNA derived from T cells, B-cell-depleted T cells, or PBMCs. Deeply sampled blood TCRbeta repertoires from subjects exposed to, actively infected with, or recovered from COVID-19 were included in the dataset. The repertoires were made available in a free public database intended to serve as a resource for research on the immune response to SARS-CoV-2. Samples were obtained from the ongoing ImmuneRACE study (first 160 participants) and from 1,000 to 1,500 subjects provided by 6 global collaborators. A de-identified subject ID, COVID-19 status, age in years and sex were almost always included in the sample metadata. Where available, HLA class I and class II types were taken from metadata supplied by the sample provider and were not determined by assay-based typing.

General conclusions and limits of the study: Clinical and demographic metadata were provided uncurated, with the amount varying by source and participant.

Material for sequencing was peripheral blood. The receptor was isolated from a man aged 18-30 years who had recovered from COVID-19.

Here is the DNA: TGTGCCAGCAGTCCTCAGTGGAACACTGAAGCTTTCTTT. This yields the protein CASSPQWNTEAFF. Here the chain combines TRBV27 and TRBJ1-1; the D gene lacks a confident call. The CDR3 sequence holds 13 residues, the cysteine and phenylalanine included. Only the CDR3 DNA is retained, 39 bases long and in frame from the first base. V is shortened by 5 bases, J by 1 base, and the region joining them spans 8 bases. From a lookup of the germline V gene (reference sequence), CDR1 and CDR2 are MNHEY and SMNVEV.